This T cell receptor beta chain was observed in a study of radiotherapy plus CTLA-4 blockade in lung cancer. Study-level points and caveats: Reports state that early shifts in blood T cell clones, with interferon-beta, best predicted response. Subsequent to radiotherapy plus ipilimumab, tumor-derived TCR clones underwent expansion in blood.

Worth noting for this clone: Its specificity is not known.

Only in-frame clones appear in the TCRdb table, and some are missing; sequencing was by immunoSEQ multiplex PCR. The table includes more than 90,000 clones, 88% detected once. V lost 5 bases to trimming and J lost 4 bases, with 6 bases between them. CDR1 GTSNPN and CDR2 SVGIG come from the germline V gene (reference sequence). The CDR3 length is 11 residues. This receptor was identified in a human donor with non-small cell lung cancer that progressed on radiotherapy plus ipilimumab. The V and J genes are TRBV30 and TRBJ1-3; D unclear. The source material was peripheral blood, sampled from a patient treated with radiotherapy plus ipilimumab. CDR3 coding DNA: TGTGCCTGGGAAAGGGGAAACACCATATATTTT. It codes for CAWERGNTIYF.